This T cell receptor (beta chain) was sequenced for a study of shared clonotypes between healthy human individuals. Profiled with immunoSEQ multiplex PCR; TCRdb holds only in-frame clones, not every one. There are millions of clones in the sample; roughly 94% occur only once, and 0.13% lies in the top ten. Germline V CDR1 and CDR2: SEHNR, FQNEAQ (reference sequence). The CDR3 runs to 15 residues. V lost 5 bases to trimming and J lost 6 bases, with 19 bases between them. Sequencing was done on a sample of naive CD4+ T cells sorted from blood. Sample subset: CD45RA+ positively selected. This clonotype was sampled from a man aged 18 to 30 in good health. V and J are TRBV7-9 and TRBJ1-1; D uncertain. CDR3 sequence (DNA): TGTGCCAGCAGCCCTAGTGGGTCTAGTGGGCCTGAAGCTTTCTTT. It encodes CASSPSGSSGPEAFF.